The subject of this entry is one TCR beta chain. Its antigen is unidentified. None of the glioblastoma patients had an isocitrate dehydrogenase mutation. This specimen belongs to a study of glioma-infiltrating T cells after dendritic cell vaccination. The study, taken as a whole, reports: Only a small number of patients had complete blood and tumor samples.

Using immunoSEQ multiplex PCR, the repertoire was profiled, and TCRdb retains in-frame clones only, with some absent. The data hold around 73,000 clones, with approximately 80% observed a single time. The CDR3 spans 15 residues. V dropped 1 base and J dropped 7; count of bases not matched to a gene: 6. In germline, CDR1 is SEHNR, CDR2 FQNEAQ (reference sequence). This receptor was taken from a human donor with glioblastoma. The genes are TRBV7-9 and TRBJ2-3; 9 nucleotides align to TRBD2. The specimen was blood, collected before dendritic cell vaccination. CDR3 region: CASSLVLAGSNTQYF. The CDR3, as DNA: TGTGCCAGCAGCTTAGTCCTAGCGGGGTCGAATACGCAGTATTTT.